Listed here are 9 T cell receptor beta chains from one sample, sequenced in a study of OX40 agonist ivuxolimab in advanced cancers. The data were produced by immunoSEQ multiplex PCR, yet TCRdb's version contains in-frame clones alone and is incomplete. The top ten clones hold 0.44% of a sample with some 79,000 clones, 80% to 95% of them seen once. The sequences come from CD4+ or CD8+ T cells sorted from blood, collected in a trial of the OX40 agonist ivuxolimab. These receptors came from an adult with an advanced solid tumor such as melanoma, head and neck, liver or kidney cancer.

The chain employs TRBV4-1 and TRBJ2-1; D is possibly TRBD2 (5 bases). In germline, CDR1 is MGHRA, CDR2 YSYEKL. Trimming left V 0 bases short and J 6 bases short, with 15 bases between. CDR3 length: 16 residues. The CDR3 sequence: CASSQDLGSAGNEQFF. The CDR3 DNA follows: TGCGCCAGCAGCCAAGATCTGGGTTCCGCGGGCAATGAGCAGTTCTTC.

This clone has a handful of counts. The chain combines TRBV7-2 with TRBJ2-4; TRBD1 is a possible D gene (6 bases). This CDR3 is built from 12 residues. The germline V gene encodes CDR1 SGHTA and CDR2 FQGNSA. Trimming cost V 6 bases and J 12 bases, with 15 bases left between them. DNA for the CDR3: TGTGCCAGCAGTTACCAGGGGCGCAATCAGTACTTC. Encoded protein: CASSYQGRNQYF. The whole variable domain, remainder taken from reference TRBV7-2 and TRBJ2-4, is GAGVSQSPSNKVTEKGKDVELRCDPISGHTALYWYRQSLGQGLEFLIYFQGNSAPDKSGLPSDRFSAERTGGSVSTLTIQRTQQEDSAVYLCASSYQGRNQYFGAGTRLSVL.

This clone appeared once. The V gene is TRBV2, the J gene TRBJ2-7, with D possibly matching TRBD1 (6 bases). The CDR3 is 14 amino acids. V was shortened by 2 bases and J by 0 bases, with 8 bases between the two germline ends. Germline-derived CDR1 and CDR2 are SNHLY and FYNNEI. The CDR3 DNA follows: TGTGCCAGCAGTGAACAGGGGAGCTCCTACGAGCAGTACTTC. Protein: CASSEQGSSYEQYF.

The rearrangement uses TRBV5-8 and TRBJ2-5; D ambiguous. The better agreement between TRBJ2-7 and the DNA end casts doubt on the J call. This CDR3 spans 15 amino acids. Germline V gene sequence: CDR1 SGHTS, CDR2 YDEGEE. CDR3: CASSLVGQRTYEQYF. The CDR3 region has the DNA TGTGCCAGCAGCTTGGTCGGGCAGAGAACCTACGAGCAGTACTTC.

CDR3 residues: CASSKAPGGNTEAFF. Written as DNA, the CDR3 is TGTGCCAGCAGCAAAGCTCCAGGGGGAAACACTGAAGCTTTCTTT. The rearrangement links TRBV21-1 to TRBJ1-1; no DNA check was done on the table's D call, TRBD1. TRBV21-1 is flagged as a pseudogene. The CDR3 is 15 residues long.

The chain is built from TRBV18 and TRBJ2-7, with 7 bases that match TRBD1. Germline assignment: CDR1 KGHSH and CDR2 LQKENI. CDR3 length: 14 amino acids. With V trimmed by 4 bases and J by 0 bases, 3 bases remained unmatched. The CDR3 reads CASSQGAPSYEQYF. CDR3 bases: TGTGCCAGCTCACAGGGGGCCCCCTCCTACGAGCAGTACTTC.

The chain recombines TRBV5-6 with TRBJ1-1, with 10 bases lining up with TRBD1. V was clipped by 2 bases and J by 5 bases; unmatched bases: 12. CDR1 is SGHDT and CDR2 is YYEEEE in the germline V gene. CDR3 length equals 17 residues. The CDR3 bases are TGTGCCAGCAGCTTTCTCTCGTTGGGACAGGGGAAGACTGAAGCTTTCTTT. Amino acids: CASSFLSLGQGKTEAFF.

The sample holds one count of this clone. The chain joins TRBV4-1 to TRBJ2-1; D gene uncertain. Germline V gene data show CDR1 as MGHRA and CDR2 as YSYEKL. Trimming pared 0 bases from V and 7 bases from J, leaving 10 bases between. The CDR3 extends over 14 amino acids. The CDR3 DNA reads TGCGCCAGCAGCCAAGATCCGGATAGAAATGAGCAGTTCTTC. The encoded protein is CASSQDPDRNEQFF.

This clone was found a few times. The V gene is TRBV30, the J gene TRBJ2-1, with D hard to call. Looked up from germline, CDR1 is GTSNPN and CDR2 is SVGIG (reference sequence). The CDR3 loop spans 15 amino acids. The ends were cut back, 0 bases at V and 0 bases at J, with 9 bases in the middle. The CDR3: CAWSVLIDSYNEQFF. The DNA of the CDR3 is TGTGCCTGGAGTGTATTAATAGACTCCTACAATGAGCAGTTCTTC. Supplemented by reference TRBV30 and TRBJ2-1, the full variable domain reads SQTIHQWPATLVQPVGSPLSLECTVEGTSNPNLYWYRQAAGRGLQLLFYSVGIGQISSEVPQNLSASRPQDRQFILSSKKLLLSDSGFYLCAWSVLIDSYNEQFFGPGTRLTVL.